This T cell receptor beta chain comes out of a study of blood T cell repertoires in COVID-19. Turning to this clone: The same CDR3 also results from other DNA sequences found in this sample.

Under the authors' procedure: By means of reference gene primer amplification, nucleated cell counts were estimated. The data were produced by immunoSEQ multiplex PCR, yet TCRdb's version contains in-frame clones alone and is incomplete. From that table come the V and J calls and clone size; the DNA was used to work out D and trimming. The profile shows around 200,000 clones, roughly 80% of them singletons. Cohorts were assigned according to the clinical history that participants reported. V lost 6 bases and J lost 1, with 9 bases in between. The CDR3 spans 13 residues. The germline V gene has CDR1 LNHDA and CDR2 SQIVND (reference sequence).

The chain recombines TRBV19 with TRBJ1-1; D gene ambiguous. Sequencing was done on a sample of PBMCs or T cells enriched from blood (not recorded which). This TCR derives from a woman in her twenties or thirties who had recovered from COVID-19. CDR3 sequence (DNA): TGTGCCAGTAGCCGTGGCGGGAACACTGAAGCTTTCTTT. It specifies CASSRGGNTEAFF.